Each of the 31 T cell receptor beta chains below was sequenced from the same sample in a study of shared clonotypes between healthy human individuals. The assay was immunoSEQ multiplex PCR, and TCRdb's table has in-frame clones only and misses some. The profile shows about a million clones, 70% to 80% of them singletons. The sample comprised memory CD4+ T cells sorted from blood. As for subset: CD45RA-negative fraction. Receptors were obtained from a man between 18 and 29 years old in good health.

CDR3 DNA sequence: TGTGCCAGTAGTATCCGGATAGATACGCAGTATTTT. This codes for CASSIRIDTQYF. The V gene is TRBV19, the J gene TRBJ2-3; D not certain. The CDR3 totals 12 residues. V was cut by 3 bases and J by 5 bases, with 6 bases left in between. Germline loops: CDR1 LNHDA, CDR2 SQIVND (reference sequence). Drawing the rest from reference TRBV19 and TRBJ2-3, the complete variable domain is DGGITQSPKYLFRKEGQNVTLSCEQNLNHDAMYWYRQDPGQGLRLIYYSQIVNDFQKGDIAEGYSVSREKKESFPLTVTSAQKNPTAFYLCASSIRIDTQYFGPGTRLTVL.

This clone showed up just a few times. Other DNA sequences within the sample encode an identical CDR3. J is TRBJ1-3 and V is TRBV9; tentatively, D is TRBD1 (5 bases). The CDR3 is 15 residues long. In germline, CDR1 is SGDLS, CDR2 YYNGEE. Trimming shortened V by 0 bases and J by 4 bases, and 11 bases separated the two germline ends. CDR3 sequence: CASSVESRAGNTIYF. The CDR3 DNA follows: TGTGCCAGCAGCGTAGAATCCAGGGCGGGAAACACCATATATTTT. Full variable domain (remainder filled in from reference TRBV9 and TRBJ1-3): DSGVTQTPKHLITATGQRVTLRCSPRSGDLSVYWYQQSLDQGLQFLIQYYNGEERAKGNILERFSAQQFPDLHSELNLSSLELGDSALYFCASSVESRAGNTIYFGEGSWLTVV.

The chain combines TRBV5-1 with TRBJ2-7, with 8 bases that match TRBD2. The length of the CDR3 is 14 residues. CDR1 is SGHRS and CDR2 is YFSETQ in the germline V gene. Trimming cost V 1 base and J 11 bases; bases outside gene matches: 11. CDR3 nucleotide sequence: TGCGCCAGCAGCTTGAGGGGACTAGGGGATTCTGAGTACTTC. This sequence encodes CASSLRGLGDSEYF.

Remarks on this clone: The sample carries other DNA sequences with the same CDR3. The gene calls are TRBV5-4 and TRBJ2-2; 7 bases line up with TRBD1. Germline V gives CDR1 SGHNT, CDR2 YYREEE (reference sequence). This CDR3 has 15 amino acids. V dropped 4 bases and J dropped 0; count of bases not matched to a gene: 3. The CDR3 bases are TGTGCCAGCAGCCGACAGGGATCGAACACCGGGGAGCTGTTTTTT. This sequence encodes CASSRQGSNTGELFF.

The rearrangement joins TRBV5-1 to TRBJ2-4; 9 positions match TRBD1. This CDR3 has 17 residues. Unmatched junction bases numbered 14, after V lost 3 bases and J lost 7 bases. Per germline, CDR1 SGHRS and CDR2 YFSETQ. CDR3 coding DNA: TGCGCCAGCAGCTCGGACCCACGGACAGGGGCGGGGAACATTCAGTACTTC. As protein: CASSSDPRTGAGNIQYF.

The gene calls are TRBV7-9 and TRBJ2-1; no firm D call. CDR1 is SEHNR and CDR2 is FQNEAQ in the germline V gene (reference sequence). The CDR3 totals 13 residues. Trimming shortened V by 5 bases and J by 7 bases, and 12 bases separated the two germline ends. The DNA for the CDR3 is TGTGCCAGCAGCCTGGGGTTCGTGAATGAGCAGTTCTTC. It yields the protein CASSLGFVNEQFF.

Concerning this clone itself: A far bigger clonotype differs at one base, so this is likely a read error. J is TRBJ1-5 and V is TRBV6-6, with D hard to call. This CDR3 comprises 13 residues. The germline CDR1 and CDR2 sequences are MNHNY and SVGAGI (reference sequence). Trimming stripped 4 bases from V and 1 base from J, with 5 bases between. CDR3 bases: TGTGCCAGCAGTTGGGGAAGCAATCAGCCCCAGCATTTT. Its translation is CASSWGSNQPQHF.

The CDR3 reads CASSLTTTRSEQFF. CDR3 sequence (DNA): TGTGCCAGCAGCTTAACGACCACTCGGAGTGAGCAGTTCTTC. The chain has TRBV7-9 and TRBJ2-1, with D hard to call. V was pared by 2 bases and J by 9 bases, with 14 bases between. The germline V gene encodes CDR1 SEHNR and CDR2 FQNEAQ (reference sequence). The CDR3 runs to 14 residues.

V usage is TRBV5-1 and J usage is TRBJ2-7; TRBD2 matches at 12 bases. Germline CDR1 SGHRS, CDR2 YFSETQ. After removal of 3 bases from V and 7 bases from J, the junction contained 8 bases not matched to a gene. The CDR3 covers 15 residues. The CDR3 region is CASSSRTSGAGEQYF. The CDR3 DNA is TGCGCCAGCAGCTCTAGGACTAGCGGGGCGGGGGAGCAGTACTTC. The full variable domain, with the rest looked up from reference TRBV5-1 and TRBJ2-7, is KAGVTQTPRYLIKTRGQQVTLSCSPISGHRSVSWYQQTPGQGLQFLFEYFSETQRNKGNFPGRFSGRQFSNSRSEMNVSTLELGDSALYLCASSSRTSGAGEQYFGPGTRLTVT.

The chain recombines TRBV7-8 with TRBJ1-2, with 8 bases aligning to TRBD1. Looked up from germline, CDR1 is SGHVS and CDR2 is FQNEAQ. V gave up 5 bases and J gave up 6 bases; unmatched junction bases: 14. This CDR3 has 16 residues. The CDR3 is CASSPRKNSGGHGYTF. The CDR3 DNA sequence: TGTGCCAGCAGCCCGAGGAAAAATTCAGGGGGCCATGGCTACACCTTC.

The chain has TRBV12-5 and TRBJ2-6; D assignment may be TRBD1 or TRBD2 (5 bases each). The CDR3 is made up of 15 amino acids. V was trimmed by 3 bases and J by 4 bases, leaving 10 bases between them. Germline values: CDR1 LGHNT, CDR2 FRNRAP. The CDR3: CASGFQGAGANVLTF. In DNA, the CDR3 is TGTGCTAGTGGTTTTCAGGGAGCCGGGGCCAACGTCCTGACTTTC. Full variable domain (outside the CDR3, taken from reference TRBV12-5 and TRBJ2-6): DARVTQTPRHKVTEMGQEVTMRCQPILGHNTVFWYRQTMMQGLELLAYFRNRAPLDDSGMPKDRFSAEMPDATLATLKIQPSEPRDSAVYFCASGFQGAGANVLTFGAGSRLTVL.

This chain links TRBV11-3 with TRBJ2-3; TRBD2 aligns across 9 bases. There are 17 residues in the CDR3. CDR1 is SGHNT, CDR2 YENEEA, per germline. Trimming removed 5 bases from V and 2 bases from J; junction bases left unmatched: 11. The DNA of the CDR3 is TGTGCCAGCAGCCCGGGTGTCTTAGCGGGGGTCACAGATACGCAGTATTTT. Translated, it gives CASSPGVLAGVTDTQYF.

The V gene is TRBV20-1, the J gene TRBJ2-1; tentatively, D is TRBD2 (6 bases). CDR3 length: 11 amino acids. The germline V gene has CDR1 DFQATT and CDR2 SNEGSKA (reference sequence). The V end lost 6 bases, the J end lost 7 bases, and 10 bases lay between the germline ends. Written as DNA, the CDR3 is TGCAGTGCGGGGGGACTGAATGAGCAGTTCTTC. This translates into CSAGGLNEQFF.

The rearrangement uses TRBV5-3 and TRBJ1-6, with 10 bases matching TRBD1. TRBV5-3 is given ORF status, its function remaining uncertain. V lost 8 bases to trimming and J lost 9 bases; unmatched junction nucleotides: 11. This CDR3 region has 15 residues. The CDR3 bases are TGTGCCAGCAGCGGCCGGACAGGGGGAAGTTCACCCCTCCACTTT. This codes for CASSGRTGGSSPLHF.

The chain couples TRBV25-1 to TRBJ1-5; D possibly corresponds to TRBD1 (6 bases). Germline V CDR1 and CDR2: MGHDK, SYGVNS. Deletions cut 6 bases from V and 5 bases from J, with 14 bases between. The CDR3 spans 14 residues. For the CDR3, the DNA is TGTGCCAGCAGCAACACAGGGCACGATCAGCCCCAGCATTTT. Its protein product is CASSNTGHDQPQHF.

This chain connects TRBV28 to TRBJ2-3, with 7 bases that match TRBD2. Germline CDR1 MDHEN, CDR2 SYDVKM. The CDR3 extends over 15 amino acids. V lost 7 bases and J lost 4; bases outside the gene matches: 11. The DNA for the CDR3 is TGTGCCAGCAAGAAAGGGAGGGTAGGGTCAGATACGCAGTATTTT. Translation gives CASKKGRVGSDTQYF.

The DNA of the CDR3 is TGTGCCAGTCGGGACAGGGACCACGAGCAGTACTTC. Translating it yields CASRDRDHEQYF. V is TRBV6-5 and J is TRBJ2-5, with 9 bases fitting TRBD1. The J call is uncertain, as TRBJ2-7 better fits the DNA end. Germline V gene data show CDR1 as MNHEY and CDR2 as SVGAGI. This CDR3 comprises 12 residues.

V and J are TRBV6-6 and TRBJ1-6; TRBD1 agrees at 7 bases. V dropped 4 bases and J dropped 7; count of bases not matched to a gene: 7. Germline V CDR1 and CDR2: MNHNY, SVGAGI (reference sequence). The CDR3 has 15 amino acids. The CDR3 DNA reads TGTGCCAGCAGTTCGACGGGACAGAAAAATTCACCCCTCCACTTT. Translating it yields CASSSTGQKNSPLHF.

This chain connects TRBV4-2 to TRBJ1-1; a possible D gene is TRBD1 (5 bases). The V and J ends lost 0 bases and 1 base respectively, with 9 bases between them. The CDR3 runs to 15 residues. Germline loops: CDR1 LGHNA, CDR2 YNFKEQ. CDR3 loop: CASSQDGGENTEAFF. The CDR3 DNA follows: TGTGCCAGCAGCCAAGACGGGGGGGAGAACACTGAAGCTTTCTTT.

The V call is TRBV7-9, the J call TRBJ2-6; D is perhaps TRBD2 (6 bases). The germline V gene has CDR1 SEHNR and CDR2 FQNEAQ (reference sequence). CDR3 length: 14 amino acids. The V and J ends lost 1 base and 9 bases respectively, with 10 bases between them. The CDR3 region is CASSLDGGGNVLTF. The CDR3 DNA follows: TGTGCCAGCAGCTTAGACGGGGGAGGCAACGTCCTGACTTTC.

Comment on this clone: At one of its ends the junction is not consistent with the germline gene, which may arise from a read error. The chain couples TRBV18 to TRBJ2-7; D not resolved. Germline-derived CDR1 and CDR2 are KGHSH and LQKENI. The CDR3 has 13 amino acids. CDR3 bases: TGTGCCAGCTCACCGCTCACCTCCTCCGAGCAGTACTTC. This gives the protein CASSPLTSSEQYF.

The chain uses TRBV28 and TRBJ1-1; unclear D gene. The CDR3 has 13 residues. From germline, CDR1 is MDHEN and CDR2 SYDVKM. The V gene lost 5 bases and the J gene lost 2 bases, with 9 bases spanning the gap. This CDR3 reads CASSPPENTEAFF. Written as DNA, the CDR3 is TGTGCCAGCAGTCCCCCGGAAAACACTGAAGCTTTCTTT.

The chain joins TRBV10-3 to TRBJ1-3; D unclear. Trimming took 3 bases from V and 0 from J, leaving 9 bases between them. The CDR3 loop spans 15 amino acids. Germline V gives CDR1 ENHRY, CDR2 SYGVKD. The CDR3 loop is CAISEHIYSGNTIYF. The CDR3 coding sequence is TGTGCCATCAGTGAACACATTTACTCTGGAAACACCATATATTTT.

V is TRBV5-1 and J is TRBJ1-1; the match to TRBD1 covers 8 bases. The V and J ends lost 0 bases and 5 bases, in that order; junction bases with no gene match: 6. CDR3 length: 15 residues. CDR1 is SGHRS, CDR2 YFSETQ, per germline. The CDR3 coding sequence is TGCGCCAGCAGCTTGGGCCCAGGGGGCTTGACTGAAGCTTTCTTT. Residues: CASSLGPGGLTEAFF. The whole variable domain, remainder taken from reference TRBV5-1 and TRBJ1-1, is KAGVTQTPRYLIKTRGQQVTLSCSPISGHRSVSWYQQTPGQGLQFLFEYFSETQRNKGNFPGRFSGRQFSNSRSEMNVSTLELGDSALYLCASSLGPGGLTEAFFGQGTRLTVV.

CDR3 residues: CASRVTGGGQPQHF. In DNA, the CDR3 is TGTGCCAGCAGGGTGACAGGGGGAGGTCAGCCCCAGCATTTT. The V and J genes are TRBV28 and TRBJ1-5; 9 bases agree with TRBD1. This CDR3 has 14 residues. The ends lost 6 bases at V and 6 bases at J; junction bases unmatched: 6. Germline V gene data show CDR1 as MDHEN and CDR2 as SYDVKM.

The chain is built from TRBV30 and TRBJ2-7; no firm D call. The length of the CDR3 is 14 residues. Germline-derived CDR1 and CDR2 are GTSNPN and SVGIG (reference sequence). V lost 0 bases, J lost 3 bases, and 12 bases lay in between. The CDR3 nucleotides are TGTGCCTGGAGTGTAGTGTCAGGTAACTACGAGCAGTACTTC. This gives the protein CAWSVVSGNYEQYF.

This rearrangement joins TRBV7-6 to TRBJ2-3; D is possibly TRBD2 (6 bases). Germline values: CDR1 SGHVS, CDR2 FNYEAQ. CDR3 size: 16 residues. V gave up 0 bases and J gave up 0 bases, with 10 bases separating them. The CDR3 region has the DNA TGTGCCAGCAGCTTAGCGGAGGGGCTTAGCACAGATACGCAGTATTTT. Amino acids: CASSLAEGLSTDTQYF.

This rearrangement joins TRBV27 to TRBJ1-3; D is undetermined. CDR3 size: 13 residues. Germline assignment: CDR1 MNHEY and CDR2 SMNVEV (reference sequence). V was trimmed by 6 bases and J by 2 bases, leaving 8 bases between them. CDR3 loop: CASSQFAGNTIYF. The CDR3 DNA follows: TGTGCCAGCAGCCAGTTTGCTGGAAACACCATATATTTT.

To note about this clone: It may be a read error: a sequence one base away is much more abundant. The identical CDR3 is also encoded by other nucleotide sequences in the sample. The gene calls are TRBV9 and TRBJ1-1; D is unresolved. Trimming stripped 0 bases from V and 1 base from J, with 4 bases between. Germline loops: CDR1 SGDLS, CDR2 YYNGEE. This CDR3 comprises 13 residues. The CDR3 DNA sequence: TGTGCCAGCAGCGTAGCCACGAACACTGAAGCTTTCTTT. Encoded protein: CASSVATNTEAFF.

To note about this clone: One end of the junction is discordant with germline, which a read error may explain. The chain is built from TRBV19 and TRBJ2-1; 8 bases agree with TRBD1. Per the germline V gene, CDR1 is LNHDA and CDR2 is SQIVND (reference sequence). The CDR3 is made up of 13 amino acids. The CDR3 nucleotides are TGTGCCAGTAGTACACAGGGGGGCTTAACGAGGGTCTTC. This translates into CASSTQGGLTRVF. Complete variable domain (other parts from reference TRBV19 and TRBJ2-1): DGGITQSPKYLFRKEGQNVTLSCEQNLNHDAMYWYRQDPGQGLRLIYYSQIVNDFQKGDIAEGYSVSREKKESFPLTVTSAQKNPTAFYLCASSTQGGLTRVFGPGTRLTVL.

The CDR3 coding sequence is TGTGCCAGCAGCCCCAGGGCTAGCGGGGGGGTTCATGAGCAGTTCTTC. Amino acid sequence: CASSPRASGGVHEQFF. V is TRBV11-2 and J is TRBJ2-1; TRBD2 matches at 12 bases. Germline CDR1 and CDR2: SGHAT and FQNNGV. This CDR3 has 16 amino acids. V dropped 5 bases and J dropped 8; count of bases not matched to a gene: 10.